These T cell receptor beta chains were read from a single sample in a study of T cell repertoires in cytomegalovirus infection. What these receptors recognize is not known. TCRdb independently ran MiXCR on the reads; one entry per CDR3 protein. The table records 650,000 to 900,000 distinct CDR3 sequences, roughly 28% of them present only once. Sequencing was performed on cultured CD8+ T cells from PBMCs, taken from culture after CMV antigen stimulation. These receptors all stem from a human donor in good health (CMV status not recorded). Some clones in this sample may be carry-over from other donors' samples. The CDR3 runs from the conserved cysteine through the conserved F or W. D genes are given only for firm matches. Size values are once, few and many counts, or a class for expanded clones, and some rows have none.

many . TRBJ1-4 TRBV7-9 TGTGCCAGCAGGGGCTTCCTCGGGACGCCAGGAGGGGAAAAACTGTTTTTT CASRGFLGTPGGEKLFF
many . TRBJ1-2 TRBV7-8 TGTGCCAGCAGCGAAACCTCGGGAGGCTCCTATGGCTACACCTTC CASSETSGGSYGYTF
. . TRBJ2-3 TRBV2 TGTGCCAGCATCAGGCGAAGAGGAGGCACAGATACGCAGTATTTT CASIRRRGGTDTQYF
. . TRBJ1-1 TRBV27 TGTGCCAGCAGCCAAGAGGACAGCGGGCCTGAAGCTTTCTTT CASSQEDSGPEAFF
. . TRBJ2-3 TRBV13 TGTGCCAGCAGCTTAGGAAGGTTTAGCACAGATACGCAGTATTTT CASSLGRFSTDTQYF
once TRBD2 TRBJ2-2 TRBV10-3 TGTGCCATCCTGTTTCCCCTAGCGGGGGACCACACCGGGGAGCTGTTTTTT CAILFPLAGDHTGELFF
few . TRBJ2-7 TRBV19 TGTGCCAGTAGTACTAAACAGGGGACTGAGCAGTACTTC CASSTKQGTEQYF
few . TRBJ2-4 TRBV6-1 TGTGCCAGCAGTGAATCCGTAGCCAAAAACATTCAGTACTTC CASSESVAKNIQYF
. TRBD2 TRBJ2-2 TRBV6-6 TGTGCCAGCAGTCACCTGACGACAGCGGGGTTCACCGGGGAGCTGTTTTTT CASSHLTTAGFTGELFF
. . TRBJ1-6 TRBV15 TGTGCCACCAGCAGTCAAACCATTTCCAGCTCCTATAATTCACCCCTCCACTTT CATSSQTISSSYNSPLHF
few TRBD1 TRBJ1-1 TRBV6-6 TGTGCCAGCACCCAGGGGGGGCCGGTGAACACTGAAGCTTTCTTT CASTQGGPVNTEAFF
. . TRBJ2-6 TRBV7-9 TGTGCCAGCAGCTTCCCGATTGGGGCCAACGTCCTGACTTTC CASSFPIGANVLTF
. . TRBJ2-3 TRBV6-2/TRBV6-3 TGTGCCAGCCGGGATCGCGGGCGGACCCTCACAGATACGCAGTATTTT CASRDRGRTLTDTQYF
many . TRBJ1-1 TRBV6-1 TGTGCCAGCAGTGAAGCTTTCTTT CASSEAFF
. TRBD1 TRBJ2-5 TRBV4-1 TGCGCCAGCAGCCACCCCGGGACAGGACCTCAAGAGACCCAGTACTTC CASSHPGTGPQETQYF
. TRBD2 TRBJ2-3 TRBV19 TGTGCCAGTAGCTGGTATAGCGGGTTGGGCACAGATACGCAGTATTTT CASSWYSGLGTDTQYF
many . TRBJ2-1 TRBV7-2 TGTGCCAGCCGAGGTTTCGACAATGAGCAGTTCTTC CASRGFDNEQFF
many TRBD1 TRBJ1-1 TRBV7-6 TGTGCCAGCAGCTCGGACAGGGGGTGGACTGAAGCTTTCTTT CASSSDRGWTEAFF
few TRBD2 TRBJ2-3 TRBV2 TGTGCCAGCAGGACTAGCGGGGGTCAGATTAATACGCAGTATTTT CASRTSGGQINTQYF
. . TRBJ1-4 TRBV7-7 TGTGCTAGCAGCCCAGGTGGGGGGCAGGATAATGAAAAACTGTTTTTT CASSPGGGQDNEKLFF
few . TRBJ1-1 TRBV7-6 TGTGCCAGCAGGCCCTTGTTGGGTGTGAACACTGAAGCTTTCTTT CASRPLLGVNTEAFF
many TRBD1 TRBJ1-5 TRBV12-3/TRBV12-4 TGTGCCAGCAGTTTGGACAGGGGGTACGATCAGCCCCAGCATTTT CASSLDRGYDQPQHF
few TRBD1 TRBJ2-3 TRBV27 TGTGCCAGCAGTTTAGGCGGGACAGGGGGCTGGTATTTT CASSLGGTGGWYF
many TRBD1 TRBJ1-6 TRBV7-8 TGTGCCAGCAGCCATCCCGGGACAGGGGGAGGATATAATTCACCCCTCCACTTT CASSHPGTGGGYNSPLHF
few TRBD2 TRBJ2-1 TRBV27 TGTGCCAGCAGTTTTTTGGCGGGGGATGAGCAGTTCTTC CASSFLAGDEQFF
many . TRBJ2-3 TRBV10-3 TGTGCCATCAGGACCCGGGATCCTAGCACAGATACGCAGTATTTT CAIRTRDPSTDTQYF
. TRBD2 TRBJ2-3 TRBV6-2/TRBV6-3 TGTGCCAGCTCTGGACTAGCGGAGATCGATACGCAGTATTTT CASSGLAEIDTQYF
many . TRBJ1-1 TRBV7-8 TGTGCCAGCAGCCTAGACAGGTTGAACACTGAAGCTTTCTTT CASSLDRLNTEAFF
. . TRBJ1-2 TRBV12-5 TGTGCTAGTGGTTTGAGCGGCCAGTCCTATGGCTACACCTTC CASGLSGQSYGYTF
few . TRBJ1-3 TRBV25-1 TGTGCCAGCAGTGGAGTGGGACTTAGGCCCTCTGGAAACACCATATATTTT CASSGVGLRPSGNTIYF